Shown below are 26 T cell receptor beta chains from a single sample sequenced in a study of cytomegalovirus exposure and HLA in healthy donors. 13 Jbeta primers and 60 Vbeta primers were used for the PCR. Assay used: immunoSEQ multiplex PCR; TCRdb lists only in-frame clones, some missing. The table has around 69,000 clones, 70% seen once. Sequenced material: PBMCs. Source of these receptors: a woman aged 45-65 years in good health and CMV-seropositive.

This chain joins TRBV5-4 and TRBJ1-1; D perhaps matches TRBD1 (5 bases). The CDR3 contains 14 residues. V lost 2 bases and J lost 1, with 9 bases in between. The germline gives CDR1 SGHNT, CDR2 YYREEE (reference sequence). Here the CDR3 DNA reads TGTGCCAGCAGCTTTACAGGTCGGAACACTGAAGCTTTCTTT. Its protein product is CASSFTGRNTEAFF.

This chain uses TRBV7-9 with TRBJ1-5; 9 bases line up with TRBD1. Germline V gene data show CDR1 as SEHNR and CDR2 as FQNEAQ (reference sequence). The ends lost 4 bases at V and 4 bases at J; junction bases unmatched: 11. The CDR3 is made up of 17 amino acids. The CDR3 region is CASSSLQGALGNQPQHF. For the CDR3, the DNA is TGTGCCAGCAGCTCCCTACAGGGGGCGCTAGGAAATCAGCCCCAGCATTTT.

This clone was seen a few times. This sequence joins TRBV2 and TRBJ2-2; 8 positions agree with TRBD1. The J segment lost 1 base and the V segment lost 0 bases, leaving 4 bases of the junction unmatched. In germline, CDR1 is SNHLY, CDR2 FYNNEI. This CDR3 spans 17 amino acids. The CDR3 DNA is TGTGCCAGCAGTGAAGCGCTTGGGACAGGGAACACCGGGGAGCTGTTTTTT. Translation: CASSEALGTGNTGELFF.

This chain links TRBV5-1 with TRBJ1-4; a weak D match, TRBD1 (6 bases). CDR1 is SGHRS, CDR2 YFSETQ, per germline. This CDR3 has 16 residues. Trimming pared 0 bases from V and 7 bases from J, leaving 16 bases between. The CDR3 region has the DNA TGCGCCAGCAGCTTGGTGTCGGGGACACGCGGTGAAAAACTGTTTTTT. Translating gives CASSLVSGTRGEKLFF.

The V call is TRBV27, the J call TRBJ1-2; a possible D gene is TRBD1 (6 bases). Germline lookup yields CDR1 MNHEY and CDR2 SMNVEV (reference sequence). Trimming pared 5 bases from V and 10 bases from J, leaving 14 bases between. The CDR3 totals 12 residues. For the CDR3, the DNA is TGTGCCAGCAGTCCCCTCAGGGGCCCCTACACCTTC. This sequence encodes CASSPLRGPYTF.

The chain employs TRBV6-6 and TRBJ1-2; possible D gene TRBD1, 5 bases. Looked up from germline, CDR1 is MNHNY and CDR2 is SVGAGI (reference sequence). The V and J ends lost 2 bases and 6 bases respectively, with 13 bases between them. This CDR3 region has 14 residues. This CDR3 is CASSYVEGRNGYTF. CDR3 in DNA: TGTGCCAGCAGTTACGTGGAGGGGAGGAATGGCTACACCTTC.

This clone appeared once. The chain combines TRBV11-2 with TRBJ2-5; 12 nucleotides agree with TRBD2. Losses at the gene ends were 2 bases for V and 5 bases for J; bases not matched to a gene: 3. The CDR3 contains 15 residues. Germline CDR1 is SGHAT and CDR2 is FQNNGV. CDR3 in amino acids: CASSLPSGGAETQYF. CDR3 sequence (DNA): TGTGCCAGCAGCTTACCTAGCGGGGGGGCTGAGACCCAGTACTTC. Together with reference TRBV11-2 and TRBJ2-5, the CDR3 gives the full variable domain: EAGVAQSPRYKIIEKRQSVAFWCNPISGHATLYWYQQILGQGPKLLIQFQNNGVVDDSQLPKDRFSAERLKGVDSTLKIQPAKLEDSAVYLCASSLPSGGAETQYFGPGTRLLVL.

The chain carries TRBV5-1 and TRBJ2-3; 9 bases match TRBD1. Germline V lookup: CDR1 SGHRS, CDR2 YFSETQ. The CDR3 has 18 residues. V shed 2 bases and J 4 bases; nucleotides not matched to a gene: 14. In nucleotides, the CDR3 is TGCGCCAGCAGCTTTTTACAGGGGGCCGGTGGGTTGCCAGATACGCAGTATTTT. Protein product: CASSFLQGAGGLPDTQYF.

This chain connects TRBV4-3 to TRBJ1-4, with D possibly matching TRBD1 (5 bases). Germline-derived CDR1 and CDR2 are LGHNA and YSLEER. V dropped 0 bases and J dropped 3 bases, with 23 bases sitting between them. The CDR3 length is 20 residues. The CDR3 nucleotides read TGCGCCAGCAGCCAAGATCGATTTGGCCAGGGTATAGTACCTAATGAAAAACTGTTTTTT. This encodes CASSQDRFGQGIVPNEKLFF.

This chain connects TRBV6-5 to TRBJ2-7; perhaps TRBD1 as D (5 bases). Trimming removed 6 bases at V and 7 bases at J, with 16 bases between. The germline V gene encodes CDR1 MNHEY and CDR2 SVGAGI. The CDR3 runs 13 residues. This CDR3 is CASRRTGLGEQYF. Here the CDR3 DNA reads TGTGCCAGCAGGAGAACAGGTTTGGGGGAGCAGTACTTC.

This clone was observed a handful of times. V and J are TRBV5-1 and TRBJ2-1; the D gene is possibly TRBD1 (5 bases). Per germline, CDR1 SGHRS and CDR2 YFSETQ. V was cut by 0 bases and J by 9 bases, with 19 bases left in between. The CDR3 totals 16 residues. In nucleotides, the CDR3 is TGCGCCAGCAGCTTGGTCCCAGGGCAAGGGATCAGTGAGCAGTTCTTC. Translation: CASSLVPGQGISEQFF.

The V gene is TRBV7-2, the J gene TRBJ2-7; 7 nucleotides align to TRBD2. The CDR3 runs to 16 residues. The germline V gene encodes CDR1 SGHTA and CDR2 FQGNSA. Germline trimming cut 1 base from V and 3 bases from J; bases unmatched to any gene: 9. The CDR3, as DNA: TGTGCCAGCAGCTTAGAGGGATGGGGGGGTGGCTACGAGCAGTACTTC. Translation gives CASSLEGWGGGYEQYF.

The chain uses TRBV28 and TRBJ1-4; D call uncertain. The CDR3 is 14 amino acids. V lost 3 bases to trimming and J lost 7 bases, with 12 bases between them. In germline, CDR1 is MDHEN, CDR2 SYDVKM. In nucleotides, the CDR3 is TGTGCCAGCAGTTTCGCGTCTCGGGTTGAAAAACTGTTTTTT. Translating gives CASSFASRVEKLFF.

This clone turned up a few times. This same CDR3 is encoded by further DNA sequences in the sample. V gene TRBV7-2 combines with J gene TRBJ1-5; 9 nucleotides agree with TRBD1. The CDR3 consists of 14 residues. Germline CDR1 is SGHTA and CDR2 is FQGNSA. The V and J ends lost 4 bases and 5 bases, in that order; junction bases with no gene match: 3. In DNA form, the CDR3 reads TGTGCCAGCAGCTCGACAGGGGGGGATCAGCCCCAGCATTTT. Its translation is CASSSTGGDQPQHF.

The chain uses TRBV19 and TRBJ1-5; weak D call: TRBD1 (5 bases). V shed 3 bases and J shed 5 bases, with 14 bases lying between them. CDR3 length: 15 residues. In germline, CDR1 is LNHDA, CDR2 SQIVND (reference sequence). The CDR3 DNA reads TGTGCCAGTAGTATGGGACTCGGTTCCTATCAGCCCCAGCATTTT. This sequence encodes CASSMGLGSYQPQHF.

The gene calls are TRBV18 and TRBJ1-5, with 7 positions matching TRBD1. CDR1 KGHSH and CDR2 LQKENI come from the germline V gene. CDR3 length equals 17 residues. Germline trimming cut 8 bases from V and 0 bases from J; bases unmatched to any gene: 13. The DNA for the CDR3 is TGTGCCAGCCGGGAGTCAGGGGGTTTGAATAGCAATCAGCCCCAGCATTTT. This sequence encodes CASRESGGLNSNQPQHF.

This clone occurred a few times. Here the CDR3 DNA reads TGTGCCAGCAGCGCCAGGACAGGGGGCTACGAGCAGTACTTC. Protein product: CASSARTGGYEQYF. The rearrangement links TRBV21-1 to TRBJ2-7; the table's TRBD1 call for D was not verified on the DNA. TRBV21-1 is described as a pseudogene. The CDR3 spans 14 residues.

The chain couples TRBV18 to TRBJ2-7; 9 nucleotides agree with TRBD1. V lost 6 bases, J lost 2 bases, and 5 bases stayed unmatched. CDR3 size: 14 residues. Germline CDR1 KGHSH, CDR2 LQKENI. The CDR3 sequence is CASSPGQGAYEQYF. In DNA form, the CDR3 reads TGTGCCAGCTCCCCGGGACAGGGAGCCTACGAGCAGTACTTC.

V and J are TRBV30 and TRBJ1-2; the D is unclear. This CDR3 is built from 13 residues. The V end was cut by 5 bases, the J end by 2 bases, with 12 bases between. Germline V gene data show CDR1 as GTSNPN and CDR2 as SVGIG (reference sequence). For the CDR3, the DNA is TGTGCCTGGGGTTCATTGGAGAACTATGGCTACACCTTC. This translates into CAWGSLENYGYTF.

The chain couples TRBV5-1 to TRBJ2-5; 11 bases line up with TRBD1. The J call is uncertain, as TRBJ2-7 better fits the DNA end. The V gene's germline CDR1 is SGHRS and CDR2 YFSETQ. The CDR3 length is 17 residues. CDR3 nucleotides: TGCGCCAGCAGCTTGTTCTCCTCCGGACAGGGGGCGGACGAGCAGTACTTC. It codes for CASSLFSSGQGADEQYF.

This chain links TRBV18 with TRBJ2-1; D gene ambiguous. The CDR3 has 13 residues. The V gene's germline CDR1 is KGHSH and CDR2 LQKENI. Trimming shortened V by 3 bases and J by 6 bases, and 9 bases separated the two germline ends. The CDR3 DNA reads TGTGCCAGCTCACCGCCCACTCTCAATGAGCAGTTCTTC. Translating gives CASSPPTLNEQFF.

The V call is TRBV7-9, the J call TRBJ1-4, with TRBD1 matching 9 bases. The CDR3 loop spans 15 amino acids. V was pared by 1 base and J by 6 bases, with 3 bases of the junction left unmatched. CDR1 is SEHNR, CDR2 FQNEAQ, per germline (reference sequence). This CDR3 reads CASSLGDRDHEKLFF. CDR3 DNA sequence: TGTGCCAGCAGCTTAGGGGACAGGGACCATGAAAAACTGTTTTTT.

The chain couples TRBV7-2 to TRBJ1-2; D might be TRBD1 (5 bases). The V end lost 5 bases, the J end lost 5 bases, and 12 bases lay between the germline ends. CDR1 is SGHTA and CDR2 is FQGNSA in the germline V gene. This CDR3 spans 13 amino acids. The CDR3 DNA reads as TGTGCCAGCAGCCTGGGGCTCACATATGGCTACACCTTC. This encodes CASSLGLTYGYTF.

The chain combines TRBV9 with TRBJ2-2; TRBD2 aligns across 8 bases. Germline CDR1 and CDR2: SGDLS and YYNGEE. Trimming removed 5 bases from V and 3 bases from J; junction bases left unmatched: 9. This CDR3 is built from 16 residues. CDR3 DNA: TGTGCCAGCAGTCCCCGGGGGGGGGTAGACACCGGGGAGCTGTTTTTT. It codes for CASSPRGGVDTGELFF.

The chain carries TRBV5-1 and TRBJ2-7; no reliable D call. Between the trimmed V and J ends, which lost 5 bases and 0 bases, there was a span of 12 bases. Germline CDR1 reads SGHRS; CDR2 reads YFSETQ. CDR3 length equals 14 residues. CDR3: CASRGRTTSYEQYF. CDR3 sequence (DNA): TGCGCCAGCAGGGGCAGAACGACCTCCTACGAGCAGTACTTC.

The chain employs TRBV28 and TRBJ1-2; 8 nucleotides agree with TRBD1. Germline lookup yields CDR1 MDHEN and CDR2 SYDVKM. This CDR3 region has 16 residues. The junction had 14 bases not matched to a gene; V was cut back by 6 bases and J by 5 bases. CDR3 DNA sequence: TGTGCCAGCAGGTTTCCCCCTGCGACAGGGGATTATGGCTACACCTTC. Encoded protein: CASRFPPATGDYGYTF.